Each of the 4 T cell receptor beta chains below was sequenced from the same sample in a study of blood T cell repertoires in COVID-19. Profiled with immunoSEQ multiplex PCR; TCRdb holds only in-frame clones, not every one. The table includes roughly 190,000 clones, roughly nine tenths detected once. The specimen sequenced was PBMCs or T cells enriched from blood (not recorded which). All receptors come from a woman in her thirties or forties in a cohort exposed to, infected with or recovered from COVID-19 (not recorded which).

The V gene is TRBV30, the J gene TRBJ1-6, with D possibly being TRBD1 (6 bases). The V end was cut by 0 bases, the J end by 6 bases, with 9 bases between. The CDR3 consists of 14 residues. CDR1 GTSNPN and CDR2 SVGIG come from the germline V gene (reference sequence). This chain's CDR3 is CAWSVEQGNSPLHF. The CDR3 DNA reads TGTGCCTGGAGTGTGGAACAGGGTAATTCACCCCTCCACTTT.

V is TRBV19 and J is TRBJ1-1, with 8 bases that match TRBD1. V dropped 5 bases and J dropped 1; count of bases not matched to a gene: 3. In germline, CDR1 is LNHDA, CDR2 SQIVND (reference sequence). This CDR3 has 14 amino acids. CDR3 bases: TGTGCCAGTAGTGAGGGACAGGAGAACACTGAAGCTTTCTTT. Translated: CASSEGQENTEAFF.

This clone has more than one count but fewer than ten. The V gene is TRBV6-5, the J gene TRBJ1-2; D unresolved. Germline CDR1 and CDR2: MNHEY and SVGAGI. V lost 6 bases, J lost 8 bases, and 10 bases lay in between. The CDR3 consists of 11 residues. The CDR3 DNA reads TGTGCCAGCAGAAAAGAGCGAGGCTACACCTTC. This codes for CASRKERGYTF.

The chain has TRBV6-2 or TRBV6-3 and TRBJ1-5; D is uncertain. CDR3 length: 15 residues. The V gene lost 4 bases and the J gene lost 6 bases, with 16 bases spanning the gap. The germline V gene has CDR1 MNHEY and CDR2 SVGEGT. In nucleotides, the CDR3 is TGTGCCAGCAGTTTGGTGAATGAGAAAACTCAGCCCCAGCATTTT. Amino acids: CASSLVNEKTQPQHF.